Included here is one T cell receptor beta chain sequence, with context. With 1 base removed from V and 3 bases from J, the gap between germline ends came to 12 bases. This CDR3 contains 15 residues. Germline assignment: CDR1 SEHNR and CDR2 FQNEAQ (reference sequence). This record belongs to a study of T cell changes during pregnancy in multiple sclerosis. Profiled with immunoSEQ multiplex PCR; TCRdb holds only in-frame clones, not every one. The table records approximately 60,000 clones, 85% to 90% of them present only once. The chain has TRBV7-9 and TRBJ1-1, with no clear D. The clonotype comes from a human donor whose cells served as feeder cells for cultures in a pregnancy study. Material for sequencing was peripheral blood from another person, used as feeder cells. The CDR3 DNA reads TGTGCCAGCAGCTTAGATCGGCAGATCCACACTGAAGCTTTCTTT. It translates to CASSLDRQIHTEAFF.